This T cell receptor beta chain was obtained from a study of T cell changes during pregnancy in multiple sclerosis. Trimming removed 6 bases from V and 6 bases from J; junction bases left unmatched: 4. The CDR3 is 13 amino acids. Germline V CDR1 and CDR2: MNHEY, SMNVEV (reference sequence). Repertoires were generated with immunoSEQ multiplex PCR, while TCRdb's copy carries only in-frame clones and drops some. This sample yields roughly 67,000 clones, of which about 89% are seen a single time; approximately 1.4% belongs to the top ten. The specimen was peripheral blood, collected in the second trimester of pregnancy. J is TRBJ2-2 and V is TRBV27; TRBD2 agrees at 7 bases. This clonotype was obtained from a female donor with multiple sclerosis, enrolled in a pregnancy study. CDR3 region: CASRGGVSGELFF. As DNA, the CDR3 is TGTGCCAGCAGGGGGGGGGTTTCCGGGGAGCTGTTTTTT.